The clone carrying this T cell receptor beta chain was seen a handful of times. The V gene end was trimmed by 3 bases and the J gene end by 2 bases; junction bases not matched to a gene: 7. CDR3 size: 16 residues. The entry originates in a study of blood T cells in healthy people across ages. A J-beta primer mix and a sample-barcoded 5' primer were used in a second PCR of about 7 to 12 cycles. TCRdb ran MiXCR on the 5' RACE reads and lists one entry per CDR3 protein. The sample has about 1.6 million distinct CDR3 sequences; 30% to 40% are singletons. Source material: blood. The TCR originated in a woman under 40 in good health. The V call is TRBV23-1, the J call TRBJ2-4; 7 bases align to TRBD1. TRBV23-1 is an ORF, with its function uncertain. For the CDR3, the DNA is TGCGCCAGCAGTCATGGGGACAGCCTACCCAAAAACATTCAGTACTTC. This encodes CASSHGDSLPKNIQYF.